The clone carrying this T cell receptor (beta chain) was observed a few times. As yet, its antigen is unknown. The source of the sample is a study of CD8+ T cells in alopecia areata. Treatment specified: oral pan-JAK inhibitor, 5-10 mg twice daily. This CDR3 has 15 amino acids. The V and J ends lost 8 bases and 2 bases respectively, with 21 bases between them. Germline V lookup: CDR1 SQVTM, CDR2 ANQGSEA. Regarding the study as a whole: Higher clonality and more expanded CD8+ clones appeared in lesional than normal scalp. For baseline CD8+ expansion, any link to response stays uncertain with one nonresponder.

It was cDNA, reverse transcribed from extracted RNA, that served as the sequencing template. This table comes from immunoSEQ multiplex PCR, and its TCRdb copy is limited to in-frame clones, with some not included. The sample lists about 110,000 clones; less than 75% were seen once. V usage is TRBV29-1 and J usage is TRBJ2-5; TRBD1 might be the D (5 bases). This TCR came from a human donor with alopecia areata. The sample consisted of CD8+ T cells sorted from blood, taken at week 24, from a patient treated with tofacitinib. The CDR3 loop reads CSLFKYADKQETQYF. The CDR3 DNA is TGCAGCCTATTCAAATACGCGGACAAACAAGAGACCCAGTACTTC.